The entry that follows covers one T cell receptor (beta chain) sequence. The data belong to a study of blood T cell repertoires in COVID-19. Across the whole study: Sites across the United States, Italy and Spain contributed samples from acute and convalescent COVID-19. The analysed material was cDNA or gDNA that came from T cells, B-cell-depleted T cells, or PBMCs.

Seattle's enrolled individuals joined amid active infection and were then monitored longitudinally. The CDR3 is made up of 14 amino acids. In germline, CDR1 is SGHTA, CDR2 FQGTGA. The V end lost 4 bases, the J end lost 6 bases, and 13 bases lay between the germline ends. The data were produced by immunoSEQ multiplex PCR, yet TCRdb's version contains in-frame clones alone and is incomplete. Among approximately 300,000 clones listed, roughly 89% were seen once. The sequenced sample was peripheral blood. The V gene is TRBV7-3, the J gene TRBJ2-1, with TRBD1 as a possible D gene (6 bases). This receptor was obtained from a woman aged 40 to 50 with COVID-19, enrolled during active disease. The chain's CDR3 is CASSYQDSRNEQFF. CDR3 coding DNA: TGTGCCAGCAGCTACCAGGACAGCCGCAATGAGCAGTTCTTC.